Below are 19 T cell receptor beta chains sequenced from a single sample in a study of shared clonotypes between healthy human individuals. Sequencing was performed with immunoSEQ multiplex PCR; in TCRdb, only in-frame clones are kept and a portion is missing. Here the sample spans over 75,000 clones, 68% being singletons. Sequences were obtained from memory CD8+ T cells sorted from blood. Noted subset: CD45RO+ cells pooled with CCR7-negative TemRA cells. The receptors stem from a young man in good health.

V and J are TRBV5-1 and TRBJ2-5; D is unclear. This CDR3 has 12 amino acids. With 5 bases removed from V and 2 bases from J, the gap between germline ends came to 7 bases. Germline V gene sequence: CDR1 SGHRS, CDR2 YFSETQ. In DNA form, the CDR3 reads TGCGCCAGCAGGGCGAGACAAGAGACCCAGTACTTC. Its translation: CASRARQETQYF.

At least ten counts were recorded for this clone. This CDR3 reads CASTQGLNEQFF. CDR3 nucleotide sequence: TGTGCCAGTACCCAGGGGCTTAATGAGCAGTTCTTC. This chain joins TRBV19 and TRBJ2-1, with D perhaps TRBD1 (6 bases). The CDR3 covers 12 residues. Germline V gene sequence: CDR1 LNHDA, CDR2 SQIVND (reference sequence). V dropped 7 bases and J dropped 7 bases, with 11 bases sitting between them. Full variable domain (missing parts from reference TRBV19 and TRBJ2-1): DGGITQSPKYLFRKEGQNVTLSCEQNLNHDAMYWYRQDPGQGLRLIYYSQIVNDFQKGDIAEGYSVSREKKESFPLTVTSAQKNPTAFYLCASTQGLNEQFFGPGTRLTVL.

This clone turned up a few times. The gene calls are TRBV7-8 and TRBJ2-2; D is unclear. The germline V gene encodes CDR1 SGHVS and CDR2 FQNEAQ. There are 13 residues in the CDR3. V gave up 5 bases and J gave up 6 bases, with 10 bases separating them. The CDR3 DNA reads TGTGCCAGCAGCCCGCCGACTTCCGGGGAGCTGTTTTTT. This translates into CASSPPTSGELFF.

The chain recombines TRBV15 with TRBJ2-7, with 8 bases lining up with TRBD1. Looked up from germline, CDR1 is LNHNV and CDR2 is YYDKDF (reference sequence). The CDR3 length is 15 residues. Trimming took 0 bases from V and 5 from J; bases not matched to a gene: 6. CDR3 nucleotide sequence: TGTGCCACCAGCAGAGACTTACAGGGGGTGGACGAGCAGTACTTC. Amino acids: CATSRDLQGVDEQYF.

This clone was seen ten or more times. V and J are TRBV6-1 and TRBJ2-7; D not certain. V shed 1 base and J shed 4 bases, with 8 bases lying between them. The germline gives CDR1 MNHNS, CDR2 SASEGT. The CDR3 covers 13 residues. CDR3 protein: CASSEGHPYEQYF. In DNA, the CDR3 is TGTGCCAGCAGTGAAGGGCACCCATACGAGCAGTACTTC.

The chain recombines TRBV30 with TRBJ1-6; 7 bases fit TRBD1. J lost 4 bases, V lost 4 bases, and 10 bases had no gene match. Per the germline V gene, CDR1 is GTSNPN and CDR2 is SVGIG (reference sequence). The CDR3 covers 16 residues. CDR3 residues: CAWNGTAKHYNSPLHF. CDR3 in DNA: TGTGCCTGGAACGGGACAGCAAAACATTATAATTCACCCCTCCACTTT.

The chain recombines TRBV19 with TRBJ1-2; D uncertain. V gave up 8 bases and J gave up 1 base, with 2 bases separating them. There are 10 residues in the CDR3. CDR1 is LNHDA and CDR2 is SQIVND in the germline V gene (reference sequence). The CDR3 DNA sequence: TGTGCCAGTTTTAACTATGGCTACACCTTC. Its translation: CASFNYGYTF. The variable domain in full, completed from reference TRBV19 and TRBJ1-2, reads DGGITQSPKYLFRKEGQNVTLSCEQNLNHDAMYWYRQDPGQGLRLIYYSQIVNDFQKGDIAEGYSVSREKKESFPLTVTSAQKNPTAFYLCASFNYGYTFGSGTRLTVV.

The chain joins TRBV11-2 to TRBJ2-1, with a tentative D call TRBD2 (6 bases). V lost 0 bases, J lost 0 bases, and 12 bases lay in between. The CDR3 is made up of 17 amino acids. Germline values: CDR1 SGHAT, CDR2 FQNNGV. In DNA form, the CDR3 reads TGTGCCAGCAGCTTAGATCGAGCGGGCCGCTCCTACAATGAGCAGTTCTTC. Translated: CASSLDRAGRSYNEQFF.

This chain joins TRBV25-1 and TRBJ2-5; the D gene is possibly TRBD2 (6 bases). The CDR3 has 15 residues. Trimming cost V 1 base and J 5 bases, with 14 bases left between them. Per germline, CDR1 MGHDK and CDR2 SYGVNS. CDR3 coding DNA: TGTGCCAGCAGTGAATCGGGGGAGGACGGGGAGACCCAGTACTTC. As protein: CASSESGEDGETQYF.

This clone came up once. One end of the junction does not line up with germline, which may come from a read error. The CDR3: CSARDRDRENF. In nucleotides, the CDR3 is TGCAGTGCTAGAGACCGGGACAGGGAGAACTTC. This sequence joins TRBV20-1 and TRBJ2-7; 9 bases fit TRBD1. There are 11 residues in the CDR3. Germline V gene lookup returns CDR1 DFQATT and CDR2 SNEGSKA (reference sequence).

The chain combines TRBV5-4 with TRBJ2-7; 8 nucleotides line up with TRBD1. This CDR3 is 15 amino acids long. The ends lost 4 bases at V and 1 base at J; junction bases unmatched: 7. Germline CDR1 is SGHNT and CDR2 is YYREEE (reference sequence). The CDR3 is CASSTRQGSSYEQYF. CDR3 bases: TGTGCCAGCAGCACGAGACAGGGGTCGTCCTACGAGCAGTACTTC.

The genes are TRBV5-6 and TRBJ2-7, with TRBD2 identical over 8 bases. Germline trimming cut 3 bases from V and 3 bases from J; bases unmatched to any gene: 5. This CDR3 has 14 residues. CDR1 SGHDT and CDR2 YYEEEE come from the germline V gene. CDR3 loop: CASSYGLAGYEQYF. The CDR3 DNA follows: TGTGCCAGCAGCTACGGGCTAGCGGGCTACGAGCAGTACTTC.

The V and J genes are TRBV19 and TRBJ1-2; no definite D call. The CDR3 runs 14 residues. The V end lost 1 base, the J end lost 4 bases, and 10 bases lay between the germline ends. CDR1 LNHDA and CDR2 SQIVND come from the germline V gene (reference sequence). CDR3 loop: CASSIAETFYGYTF. The CDR3 DNA reads TGTGCCAGTAGTATAGCAGAGACCTTCTATGGCTACACCTTC.

The rearrangement uses TRBV6-5 and TRBJ2-7, with D maybe TRBD2 (5 bases). CDR1 is MNHEY and CDR2 is SVGAGI in the germline V gene. The V end lost 2 bases, the J end lost 7 bases, and 18 bases lay between the germline ends. This CDR3 has 15 residues. In DNA, the CDR3 is TGTGCCAGCAGTTACGCCCCGCTCTACTCGGGGGAGCAGTACTTC. Residues: CASSYAPLYSGEQYF.

This clone is a singleton in its sample. The chain joins TRBV28 to TRBJ2-1; 11 bases line up with TRBD2. The CDR3 totals 15 residues. The junction had 4 bases not matched to a gene; V was cut back by 6 bases and J by 3 bases. CDR1 and CDR2 (germline): MDHEN, SYDVKM. CDR3 sequence reads: CASRASGGNYNEQFF. Here the CDR3 DNA reads TGTGCCAGCAGGGCTAGCGGGGGGAACTACAATGAGCAGTTCTTC.

The chain couples TRBV28 to TRBJ2-7; TRBD2 matches at 10 bases. Losses at the gene ends were 3 bases for V and 4 bases for J; bases not matched to a gene: 6. The germline gives CDR1 MDHEN, CDR2 SYDVKM. This CDR3 contains 15 residues. The CDR3 DNA is TGTGCCAGCAGTTTCGACCCTAGCGGGAGTTACGAGCAGTACTTC. Amino acid sequence: CASSFDPSGSYEQYF. Complete variable domain (other parts from reference TRBV28 and TRBJ2-7): DVKVTQSSRYLVKRTGEKVFLECVQDMDHENMFWYRQDPGLGLRLIYFSYDVKMKEKGDIPEGYSVSREKKERFSLILESASTNQTSMYLCASSFDPSGSYEQYFGPGTRLTVT.

The rearrangement joins TRBV25-1 to TRBJ2-2, with D possibly TRBD2 on 5 matching bases. Deletions cut 5 bases from V and 4 bases from J, with 11 bases between. This CDR3 has 14 amino acids. Looked up from germline, CDR1 is MGHDK and CDR2 is SYGVNS. The CDR3: CASSTGSATGELFF. The CDR3 bases are TGTGCCAGCAGTACGGGGAGTGCCACCGGGGAGCTGTTTTTT.

This CDR3 is CASSPRESREGQTNSYEQYF. CDR3 in DNA: TGTGCCAGCAGCCCGCGAGAGAGCAGGGAGGGTCAAACTAACTCCTACGAGCAGTACTTC. The chain links TRBV9 to TRBJ2-7; 7 bases map to TRBD2. The CDR3 length is 20 residues. CDR1 and CDR2 from the germline V gene are SGDLS and YYNGEE. V was pared by 4 bases and J by 0 bases, with 22 bases of the junction left unmatched.

The chain uses TRBV25-1 and TRBJ2-4; D gene unclear. The V gene lost 1 base and the J gene lost 0 bases, with 13 bases spanning the gap. The CDR3 is 17 amino acids. Germline CDR1 MGHDK, CDR2 SYGVNS. CDR3 sequence: CASSESPGPLAKNIQYF. Here the CDR3 DNA reads TGTGCCAGCAGTGAATCGCCTGGACCCCTAGCCAAAAACATTCAGTACTTC.